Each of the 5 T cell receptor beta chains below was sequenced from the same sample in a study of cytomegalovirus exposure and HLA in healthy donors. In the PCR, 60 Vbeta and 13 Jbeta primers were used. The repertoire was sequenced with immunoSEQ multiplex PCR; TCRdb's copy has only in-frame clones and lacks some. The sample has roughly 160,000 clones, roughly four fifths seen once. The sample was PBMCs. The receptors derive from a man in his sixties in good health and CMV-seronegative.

This CDR3 reads CASSPTENTGELFF. CDR3 nucleotides: TGTGCCAGCAGTCCGACTGAGAACACCGGGGAGCTGTTTTTT. This sequence joins TRBV7-9 and TRBJ2-2; D ambiguous. The germline V and J ends were trimmed by 6 bases and 1 base, with 9 bases remaining between them. CDR1 SEHNR and CDR2 FQNEAQ come from the germline V gene (reference sequence). This CDR3 has 14 residues.

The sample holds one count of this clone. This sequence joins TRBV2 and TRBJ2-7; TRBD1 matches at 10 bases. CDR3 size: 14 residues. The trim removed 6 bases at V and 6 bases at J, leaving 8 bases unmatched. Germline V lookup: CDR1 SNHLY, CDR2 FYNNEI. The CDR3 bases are TGTGCCAGCAGGGGGGACAGGGGAGGAGGCGAGCAGTACTTC. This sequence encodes CASRGDRGGGEQYF.

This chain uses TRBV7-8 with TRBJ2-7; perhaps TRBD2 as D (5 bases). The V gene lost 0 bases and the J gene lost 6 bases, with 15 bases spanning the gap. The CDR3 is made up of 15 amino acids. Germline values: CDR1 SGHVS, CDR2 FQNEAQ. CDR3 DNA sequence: TGTGCCAGCAGCTTAGCTGAAGCGGCCCTAGGCGAGCAGTACTTC. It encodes CASSLAEAALGEQYF.

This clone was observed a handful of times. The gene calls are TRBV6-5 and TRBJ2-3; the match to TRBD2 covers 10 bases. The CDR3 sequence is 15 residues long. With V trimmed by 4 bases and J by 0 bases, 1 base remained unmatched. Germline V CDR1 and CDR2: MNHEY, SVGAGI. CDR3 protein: CASSLTSGSTDTQYF. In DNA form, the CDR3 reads TGTGCCAGCAGTTTGACTAGCGGGAGCACAGATACGCAGTATTTT.

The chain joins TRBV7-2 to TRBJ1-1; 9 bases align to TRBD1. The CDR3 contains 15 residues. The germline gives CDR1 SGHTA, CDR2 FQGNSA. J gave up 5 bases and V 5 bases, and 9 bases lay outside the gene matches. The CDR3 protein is CASSPWDRVGTEAFF. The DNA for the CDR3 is TGTGCCAGCAGCCCGTGGGACAGGGTTGGAACTGAAGCTTTCTTT.